This T cell receptor beta chain was retrieved from a study of T cell responses to AZD1222 COVID-19 vaccine (TCRdb year 2021). Regarding the study in general: AZD1222 recipients whose second dose came at about 4 weeks and those whose second dose came at about 12 weeks were combined into one group, since spike-specific TCR depth and breadth did not differ between the two schedules. A total of approximately 230 trial participants underwent TCR sequencing, of whom 207 received two doses of AZD1222 and about 26 received two doses of the MenACWY control vaccine. Trial participants were enrolled by age into 18-55, 56-69 and 70-plus year subgroups, with roughly 150, 30 and 60 TCR-sequenced participants respectively. Overall study outcomes, separate from this receptor: The vaccine-associated CD4 TCRs covered the entire spike protein, and the dominant responses fell in regions 160-218 and 743-854. Because no day 14 peak-response samples were available, repertoires were characterized only after the peak T cell response. Conclusions about previously exposed vaccinees are limited, since just six AZD1222 recipients were seropositive for SARS-CoV-2 at baseline. Reportedly, close to half of the unique spike-specific TCRs recognized epitopes lying outside the regions that are mutated in the B.1.351 and B.1.1.7 variants. A significant rise in spike-specific TCR breadth and depth was observed after two AZD1222 doses relative to day 0 and relative to MenACWY recipients. Most participants were white British and females outnumbered males, and the authors suggested that clonal diversity may have been underestimated. In the small 56-69-year group, the increase in depth fell short of significance, most likely because of low power.

Concerning this clone itself: This clone's antigen is unknown. Per-nucleotide qualities are absent, and no much larger clonotype sits a single base away.

According to the germline V gene (reference sequence), CDR1 reads DFQATT and CDR2 reads SNEGSKA. V and J are truncated by 2 bases and 4 bases respectively, leaving an intervening sequence of 6 bases. The CDR3, cysteine through phenylalanine, is 11 amino acids long. Only CDR3 DNA is held: 33 bases, read in frame from base 1. The sample's time point label, decoded: baseline before first vaccination. Vaccinee samples came from UK trials COV001 and COV002, including a single-blind randomized controlled phase 2/3 trial of AZD1222 (ChAdOx1 nCoV-19) in healthy adults. Trial participant PBMC samples were collected at day 0 and day 28 after the second dose for TCRbeta chain sequencing. The CDR3 regions of human TCRbeta chains were analyzed by immunosequencing. For the original study's pipeline: Repertoire TCRs were checked for matches against a reference library of SARS-CoV-2-specific TCRs that had been generated using the MIRA antigen-specificity platform. Breadth was defined as the fraction of unique TCRs that were SARS-CoV-2-associated. Depth was defined as the fraction of total T cells that were SARS-CoV-2-associated. Each spike-specific TCR was assigned to its reactive spike region and to a CD4 or CD8 class using the MIRA data. Log10-transformed breadth and depth values were compared by one-way ANOVA with Sidak's multiple comparisons tests. The clones in this table, taken by TCRdb from immuneACCESS, are in-frame only. Not every clone is retained; where verified, under half of the shortfall comes from an unresolved V gene, and the cause of the rest is unknown. V and J calls and clone size are given by that table; D and trimming were obtained from the DNA. The sample table lists roughly 130,000 clones, about 87% of them with a count of one. Jointly, the top ten make up approximately 6% of the sample.

The sample in question was peripheral blood, obtained on day 0 of AZD1222 vaccination. The V and J segments used are TRBV20-1 and TRBJ2-7; a confident D gene designation cannot be given. The sequence was collected from an adult in good health. The DNA reads TGCAGTGCTAGAAACACATACGAGCAGTACTTC. Its protein is CSARNTYEQYF.